A selection of T cell receptor beta chains follows, all from one sample in a study of T cells after posttransplantation cyclophosphamide. Only in-frame clones appear in the TCRdb table, and some are missing; sequencing was by immunoSEQ multiplex PCR. The sample contains under 45,000 clones, none of them singletons. The sequenced sample consisted of PBMCs. The receptors come from a man aged 30-40 years in good health and a related stem cell transplant donor. CDR3s include the opening cysteine and the closing phenylalanine or tryptophan. The D gene is left open where the match is weak. A clone size is listed for some rows: how often the clone was seen (once, few, many), or a class if it is expanded.

j_gene | v_gene | abundance | d_gene | CDR3nt | CDR3aa
TRBJ1-1 | TRBV11-2 | many | NA | TGTGCCAGCAGCTTTAGGGTGGGGGGGAGCACTGAAGCTTTCTTT | CASSFRVGGSTEAFF
TRBJ2-5 | TRBV25-1 | NA | TRBD1 | TGTGCCAGCAGTGAGGGACAGGGGTCGGGAGAGACCCAGTACTTC | CASSEGQGSGETQYF
TRBJ2-3 | TRBV2 | NA | TRBD2 | TGTGCCAGCAGTGCGGGGGGAGGAGGCACAGATACGCAGTATTTT | CASSAGGGGTDTQYF
TRBJ2-7 | TRBV6-1 | many | TRBD2 | TGTGCCAGCAGTGAAATAGGGACTAGCACCCACGAGCAGTACTTC | CASSEIGTSTHEQYF
TRBJ1-2 | TRBV6-1 | many | NA | TGTGCCAGCAGTGATCAACTTTGGTATGGCTACACCTTC | CASSDQLWYGYTF
TRBJ2-5 | TRBV7-3 | many | NA | TGTGCCAGCAGCTTAGGCAGCGGGTACCAAGAGACCCAGTACTTC | CASSLGSGYQETQYF
TRBJ2-5 | TRBV6-6 | many | TRBD1 | TGTGCCACCGGATGGCAAGGGGGCAGGGAGACCCAGTACTTC | CATGWQGGRETQYF
TRBJ2-7 | TRBV7-2 | many | NA | TGTGCCAGCAGCTCCCAGGCCCTTGGGACATACGAGCAGTACTTC | CASSSQALGTYEQYF
TRBJ2-7 | TRBV2 | many | NA | TGTGCCAGCGGGGGACACGGCGAGCAGTACTTC | CASGGHGEQYF
TRBJ2-2 | TRBV9 | few | NA | TGTGCCAGCAGCGTAGTTCAGGGGGAGGCCGGGGAGCTGTTTTTT | CASSVVQGEAGELFF
TRBJ2-3 | TRBV5-1 | many | NA | TGCGCCAGCAGCTCGACGGGTTTTGGTGGAGATACGCAGTATTTT | CASSSTGFGGDTQYF
TRBJ2-2 | TRBV4-1 | few | TRBD2 | TGCGCCAGCAAGGGCGGGGGGGCCGCCGGGGAGCTGTTTTTT | CASKGGGAAGELFF
TRBJ2-2 | TRBV6-2/TRBV6-3 | many | TRBD1 | TGTGCCAGCAGTTACTTCAAACCGGACAGGGGCTTCATCGGGGAGCTGTTTTTT | CASSYFKPDRGFIGELFF
TRBJ2-3 | TRBV9 | many | NA | TGTGCCAGCAGCGTTGGGGGACAAGATACGCAGTATTTT | CASSVGGQDTQYF
TRBJ1-2 | TRBV25-1 | few | NA | TGTGCCAGCAGTGAGACAGGTTATAACTATGGCTACACCTTC | CASSETGYNYGYTF
TRBJ1-5 | TRBV27 | NA | NA | TGTGCCAGCAGCCTCACAGGGAGGGAGAGCCAGCCCCAGCATTTT | CASSLTGRESQPQHF
TRBJ1-4 | TRBV5-1 | many | NA | TGCGCCAGCAGCGAACAGGGTTTTAATGAAAAACTGTTTTTT | CASSEQGFNEKLFF
TRBJ1-1 | TRBV2 | many | NA | TGTGCCAGCATACAGGGAGTTATGAACACTGAAGCTTTCTTT | CASIQGVMNTEAFF
TRBJ2-1 | TRBV18 | many | NA | TGTGCCAGCTCACCGCTAGTAGGGGCCCATGAGCAGTTCTTC | CASSPLVGAHEQFF
TRBJ2-7 | TRBV28 | many | NA | TGTGCCAGCAGTTTAAGAGCCACGTCCTACGAGCAGTACTTC | CASSLRATSYEQYF
TRBJ2-4 | TRBV5-6 | many | NA | TGTGCCAGCAGCTTTACCACGGTCGGGAAAAACATTCAGTACTTC | CASSFTTVGKNIQYF
TRBJ2-7 | TRBV4-2 | many | NA | TGTGCCAGCAGCCCTGGACAGCACTCCTACGAGCAGTACTTC | CASSPGQHSYEQYF
TRBJ2-7 | TRBV28 | many | TRBD1 | TGTGCCAGCAGTTCCCTCGGGACAGGGTACCACGAGCAGTACTTC | CASSSLGTGYHEQYF